This T cell receptor beta chain was captured by sequencing in a study of T cells in Graves' hyperthyroidism and ophthalmopathy. Amplification yielded TCR beta CDR3 regions, with RNA transcripts as the source. The HTBI primer set was used in a first-round RT-PCR of the TCR CDR3. TCRdb reanalysed the multiplex PCR reads using MiXCR and keeps one entry per CDR3 protein. Among 730,000 or so distinct CDR3 sequences listed, around 20% were seen once. This clonotype was recorded a few times. A much bigger clone sits one base away, suggesting this may be a read error. Germline V gene sequence: CDR1 DFQATT, CDR2 SNEGSKA (reference sequence). The CDR3 consists of 14 residues.

The sample comprised blood. This TCR derives from a woman aged 50 to 65 with Graves' hyperthyroidism that later progressed to Graves' ophthalmopathy. The V gene is TRBV20-1, the J gene TRBJ2-1, with D perhaps TRBD1 (5 bases). CDR3 residues: CSTQQATPYNEQLF. The CDR3 DNA sequence: TGCAGTACGCAACAGGCGACCCCCTACAATGAGCAGCTCTTC.